This TCR beta chain is drawn from a study of blood T cell repertoires in COVID-19 (dated by TCRdb to about 2020). At the level of the whole study: Samples from collaborators originated in the United States, Italy and Spain and spanned both the acute and convalescent phases of COVID-19. The material from the prospective study consisted of cDNA or gDNA derived from T cells, B-cell-depleted T cells, or PBMCs. Subjects who had been exposed to COVID-19, were actively infected with it, or had recovered from it provided the deeply sampled blood TCRbeta repertoires that made up the dataset. The repertoires were released in a freely available public database intended as a resource for research on the immune response to SARS-CoV-2. Samples came from the ongoing ImmuneRACE study (first 160 participants) plus 1,254 subjects from 6 global collaborators. The sample metadata nearly always contained a de-identified subject ID, COVID-19 status, age in years and sex. Where available, HLA class I and class II types were taken from metadata supplied by the sample provider and were not determined by assay-based typing.

The table lists this clone with a count of one. Its antigen specificity is not known. No clone much larger than this one lies a single base away; base qualities are absent. In Seattle, one collaborating source enrolled patients while the infection was active and tracked those patients longitudinally over the course of disease. Whole blood was collected in K2EDTA tubes by collaborating institutions according to the institutions' own protocols. For TCRbeta analysis, collaborators shipped samples as frozen whole blood, isolated PBMCs, or DNA extracted from either of those sample types. The junction shows trimming of 2 bases on V and 9 bases on J, and the gene matches do not reach 2 bases of it. In the germline V gene (reference sequence), CDR1 corresponds to SEHNR and CDR2 to FQNEAQ. The CDR3 spans 13 residues, from the cysteine through the phenylalanine. Just the 39-base CDR3 DNA is kept, in frame starting at base 1.

Study-wide conclusions, independent of this receptor: The amount of clinical and demographic metadata varied by source and participant and was provided uncurated.

TCRbeta CDR3 regions were amplified from genomic DNA by means of the immunoSEQ Assay, a bias-controlled multiplex PCR. The paper's data handling went like this. Nucleated cell counts per sample were estimated from amplification of reference gene primers within the assay. To quantify the absolute abundance of each unique TCRbeta CDR3 rearrangement, sequence reads were collapsed and filtered. Productive Simpson clonality was computed per sample as the square root of Simpson's diversity index over productive rearrangements. TCRdb took this table from immuneACCESS and kept in-frame rearrangements with V and J called. Such tables lack part of the clones; where checked against another copy, unresolved V genes explain under half of the gap, and the rest is unexplained. V and J calls plus clone size are reproduced from that table; the DNA served to infer D and trimming. A total of approximately 330,000 clones appear in this sample, 87% of them only once. Around 9.9% of the sample comes from the top ten.

Sequenced: peripheral blood. Recombination linked TRBV7-9 to TRBJ2-3; TRBD2 agrees with 10 junctional bases. This sequence was found in a man aged 25-45 years with COVID-19, enrolled during active disease. The CDR3 region reads CASSLLAGETQYF. The DNA sequence is given as TGTGCCAGCAGCTTACTAGCGGGAGAGACGCAGTATTTT.